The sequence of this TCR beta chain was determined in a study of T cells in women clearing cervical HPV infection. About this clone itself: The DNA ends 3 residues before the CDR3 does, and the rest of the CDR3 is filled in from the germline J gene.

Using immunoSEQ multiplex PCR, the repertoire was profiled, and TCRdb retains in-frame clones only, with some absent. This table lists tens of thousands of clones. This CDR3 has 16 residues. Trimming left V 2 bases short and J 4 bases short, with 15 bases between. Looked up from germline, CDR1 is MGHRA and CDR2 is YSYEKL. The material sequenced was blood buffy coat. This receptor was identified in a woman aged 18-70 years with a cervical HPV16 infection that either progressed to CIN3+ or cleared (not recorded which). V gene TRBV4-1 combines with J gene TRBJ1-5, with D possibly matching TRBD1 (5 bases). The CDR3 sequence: CASSQLEGLPNQPQHF. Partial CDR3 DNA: TGCGCCAGCAGCCAACTTGAGGGGCTACCGAATCAGCCC.